These T cell receptor beta chains were read from a single sample in a study of T-cell memory formation after mild COVID-19. Each CDR3 protein gets one entry after TCRdb re-called the 5' RACE reads with MiXCR. The table records roughly 400,000 distinct CDR3 sequences, about a sixth of them present only once. The sample consisted of PBMCs or a T cell subset sorted from them (not recorded which). Every receptor here comes from a man aged 18-30 years who had mild COVID-19 (a few samples of this study predate the infection). Cell type and time point are not known. The CDR3 runs from the conserved cysteine through the conserved F or W. Fields, in order: D gene, V gene, clone size, J gene, CDR3 DNA, CDR3 protein. D genes are given only for firm matches. Not every row has a clone size; where given, it reads once, few, many or a size class.

>.|TRBV20-1|.|TRBJ2-1
TGCAGTGCTAGCGGGGGCCGCGCTACCAATGAGCAGTTCTTC
CSASGGRATNEQFF
>TRBD1|TRBV7-2|few|TRBJ1-4
TGTGCCAGCAGCTCACAATCAGGGGGCAATCTAGAAAAACTGTTTTTT
CASSSQSGGNLEKLFF
>.|TRBV7-9|.|TRBJ2-2
TGTGCCAGCACAGGGGGCGCGGTGCGGGGGGCCCGGGTGACCGGGGAGCTGTTTTTT
CASTGGAVRGARVTGELFF
>.|TRBV11-2|few|TRBJ2-1
TGTGCCAGCAGCTTAGTAGTAGGTGAGCAGTTCTTC
CASSLVVGEQFF
>.|TRBV3-1|.|TRBJ1-4
TGTGCCAGCAGCCAACTCCGGGACGGCTATGAAAAACTGTTTTTT
CASSQLRDGYEKLFF
>.|TRBV4-2|few|TRBJ1-1
TGTGCCAGCAGCCAAGAGAGTGGCCGGCTCGACACTGAAGCTTTCTTT
CASSQESGRLDTEAFF
>TRBD1|TRBV27|.|TRBJ1-6
TGTGCCAGCAGAATGGGGACAGGGAGTTCACCCCTCCACTTT
CASRMGTGSSPLHF
>.|TRBV6-5|.|TRBJ1-2
TGTGCCAGCAGTTTACAGGCACCCTATGGCTACACCTTC
CASSLQAPYGYTF
>.|TRBV7-6|.|TRBJ1-1
TGTGCCAGCAGCTTAGAATTCGGGACCCTGAACACTGAAGCTTTCTTT
CASSLEFGTLNTEAFF
>.|TRBV7-9|.|TRBJ1-1
TGTGCCAGCAGCTTAGCCGCGGGCGTGGGTGAAGCTTTCTTT
CASSLAAGVGEAFF